This TCR beta chain stems from a study of shared clonotypes between healthy human individuals. Whole-study results and caveats: A handful of donors shared about 5% of their naive CD4 clonotypes.

Profiled with immunoSEQ multiplex PCR; TCRdb holds only in-frame clones, not every one. The sample consists of roughly 2 million clones, roughly 95% of them appearing once. On this clone itself: Its cognate antigen is unknown.

The CDR3 covers 16 residues. The V segment lost 4 bases and the J segment 1 base; nucleotides outside the gene matches: 4. Germline CDR1 reads SGHKS; CDR2 reads YYEKEE (reference sequence). The rearrangement uses TRBV5-5 and TRBJ2-1; TRBD2 agrees at 11 bases. The clonotype originates from a man between 18 and 29 years old in good health. Source material: naive CD4+ T cells sorted from blood. Subset denoted: CD45RA+ positively selected. CDR3 region: CASSTGTSGSYNEQFF. For the CDR3, the DNA is TGTGCCAGCAGCACCGGGACTAGCGGTTCCTACAATGAGCAGTTCTTC.